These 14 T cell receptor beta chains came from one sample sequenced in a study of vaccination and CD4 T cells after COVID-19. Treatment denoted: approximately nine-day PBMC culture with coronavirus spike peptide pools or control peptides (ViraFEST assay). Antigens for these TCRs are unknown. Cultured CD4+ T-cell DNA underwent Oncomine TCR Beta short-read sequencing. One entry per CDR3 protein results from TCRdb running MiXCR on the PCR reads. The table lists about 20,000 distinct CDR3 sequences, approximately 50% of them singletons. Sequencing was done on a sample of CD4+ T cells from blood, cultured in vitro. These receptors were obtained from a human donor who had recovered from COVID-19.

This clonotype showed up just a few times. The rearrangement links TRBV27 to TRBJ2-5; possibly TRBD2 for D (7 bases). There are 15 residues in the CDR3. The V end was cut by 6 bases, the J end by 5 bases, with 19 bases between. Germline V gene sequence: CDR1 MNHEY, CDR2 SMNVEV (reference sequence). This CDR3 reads CASRPLGAGAETQYF. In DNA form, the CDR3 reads TGTGCCAGCAGGCCCCTCGGGGCGGGGGCGGAGACCCAGTACTTC.

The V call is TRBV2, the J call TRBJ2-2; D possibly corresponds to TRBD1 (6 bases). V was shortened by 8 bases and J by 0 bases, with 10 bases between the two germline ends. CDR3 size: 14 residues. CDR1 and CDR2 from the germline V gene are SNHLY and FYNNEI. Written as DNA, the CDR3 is TGTGCCAGCCGTAAGGGGGCGAACACCGGGGAGCTGTTTTTT. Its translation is CASRKGANTGELFF.

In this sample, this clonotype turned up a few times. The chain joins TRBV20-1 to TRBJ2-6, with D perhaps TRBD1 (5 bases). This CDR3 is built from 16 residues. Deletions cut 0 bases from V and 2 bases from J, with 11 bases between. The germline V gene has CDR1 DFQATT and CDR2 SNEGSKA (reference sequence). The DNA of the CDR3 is TGCAGTGCTAGAGACAGGGTTAGAGCTGGGGCCAACGTCCTGACTTTC. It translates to CSARDRVRAGANVLTF.

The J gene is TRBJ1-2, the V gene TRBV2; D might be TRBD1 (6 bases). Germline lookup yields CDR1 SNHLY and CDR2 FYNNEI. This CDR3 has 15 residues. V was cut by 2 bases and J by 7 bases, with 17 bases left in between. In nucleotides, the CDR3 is TGTGCCAGCAGTGAATCGGGTACAGGGTTGGCTGGCTACACCTTC. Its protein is CASSESGTGLAGYTF.

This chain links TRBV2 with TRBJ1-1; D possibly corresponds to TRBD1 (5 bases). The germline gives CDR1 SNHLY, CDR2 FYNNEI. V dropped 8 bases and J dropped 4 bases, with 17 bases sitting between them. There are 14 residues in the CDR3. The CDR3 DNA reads TGTGCCAGCTGCGGCGGGACTCCGGGCACTGAAGCTTTCTTT. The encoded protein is CASCGGTPGTEAFF.

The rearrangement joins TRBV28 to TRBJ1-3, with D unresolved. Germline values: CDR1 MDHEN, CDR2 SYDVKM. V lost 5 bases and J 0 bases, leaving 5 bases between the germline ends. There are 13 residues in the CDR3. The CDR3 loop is CASSPSSGNTIYF. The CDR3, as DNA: TGTGCCAGCAGTCCAAGCTCTGGAAACACCATATATTTT.

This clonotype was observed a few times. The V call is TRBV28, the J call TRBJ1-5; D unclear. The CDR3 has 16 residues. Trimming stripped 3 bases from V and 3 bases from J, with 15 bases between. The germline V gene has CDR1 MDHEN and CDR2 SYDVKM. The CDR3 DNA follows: TGTGCCAGCAGTTTCCTTGTATACCTCGACAATCAGCCCCAGCATTTT. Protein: CASSFLVYLDNQPQHF.

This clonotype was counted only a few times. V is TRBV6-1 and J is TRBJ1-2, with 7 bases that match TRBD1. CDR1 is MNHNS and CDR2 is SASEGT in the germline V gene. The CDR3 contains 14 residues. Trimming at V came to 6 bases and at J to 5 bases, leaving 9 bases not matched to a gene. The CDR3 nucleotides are TGTGCCAGCAGCCCGGGACAGACCTTTTATGGCTACACCTTC. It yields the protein CASSPGQTFYGYTF.

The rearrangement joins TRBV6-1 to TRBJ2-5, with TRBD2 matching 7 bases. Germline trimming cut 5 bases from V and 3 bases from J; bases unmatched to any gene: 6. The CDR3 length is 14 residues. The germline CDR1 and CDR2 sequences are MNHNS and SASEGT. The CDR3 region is CASSRTSSKETQYF. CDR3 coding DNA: TGTGCCAGCAGTCGGACTAGTTCCAAAGAGACCCAGTACTTC.

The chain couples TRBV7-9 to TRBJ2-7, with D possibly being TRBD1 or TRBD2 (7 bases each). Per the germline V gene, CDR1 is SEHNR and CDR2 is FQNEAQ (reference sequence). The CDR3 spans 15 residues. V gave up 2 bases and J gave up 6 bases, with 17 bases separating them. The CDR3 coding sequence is TGTGCCAGCAGCTTATTGGGGAGGGCAGGGGGCGAGCAGTACTTC. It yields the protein CASSLLGRAGGEQYF. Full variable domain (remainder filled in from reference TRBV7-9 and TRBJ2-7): DTGVSQNPRHKITKRGQNVTFRCDPISEHNRLYWYRQTLGQGPEFLTYFQNEAQLEKSRLLSDRFSAERPKGSFSTLEIQRTEQGDSAMYLCASSLLGRAGGEQYFGPGTRLTVT.

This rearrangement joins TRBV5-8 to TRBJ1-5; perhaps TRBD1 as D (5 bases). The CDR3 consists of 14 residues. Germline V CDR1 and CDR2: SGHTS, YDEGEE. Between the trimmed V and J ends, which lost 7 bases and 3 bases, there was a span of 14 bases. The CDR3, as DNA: TGTGCCAGCCCCCCGGAAGGGGTCAATCAGCCCCAGCATTTT. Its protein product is CASPPEGVNQPQHF. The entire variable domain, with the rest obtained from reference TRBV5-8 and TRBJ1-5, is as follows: EAGVTQSPTHLIKTRGQQATLRCSPISGHTSVYWYQQALGLGLQFLLWYDEGEERNRGNFPPRFSGRQFPNYSSELNVNALELEDSALYLCASPPEGVNQPQHFGDGTRLSIL.

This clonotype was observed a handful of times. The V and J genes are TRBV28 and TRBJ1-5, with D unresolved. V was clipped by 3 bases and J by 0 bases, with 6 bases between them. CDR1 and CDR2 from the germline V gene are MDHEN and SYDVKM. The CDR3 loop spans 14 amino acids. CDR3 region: CASSFPISNQPQHF. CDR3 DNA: TGTGCCAGCAGTTTCCCGATTAGCAATCAGCCCCAGCATTTT.

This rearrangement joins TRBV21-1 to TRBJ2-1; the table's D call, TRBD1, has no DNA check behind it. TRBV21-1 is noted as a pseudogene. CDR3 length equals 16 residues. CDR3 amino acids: CASSKSPGTGWNEQFF. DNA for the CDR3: TGTGCCAGCAGCAAAAGTCCGGGTACGGGGTGGAATGAGCAGTTCTTC.

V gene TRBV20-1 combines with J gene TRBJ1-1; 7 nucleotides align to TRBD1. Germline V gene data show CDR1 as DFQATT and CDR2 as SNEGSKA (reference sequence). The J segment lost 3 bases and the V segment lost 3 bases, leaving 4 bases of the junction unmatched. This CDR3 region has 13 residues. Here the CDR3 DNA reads TGCAGTGCTAGTACCACAGGGGACACTGAAGCTTTCTTT. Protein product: CSASTTGDTEAFF.